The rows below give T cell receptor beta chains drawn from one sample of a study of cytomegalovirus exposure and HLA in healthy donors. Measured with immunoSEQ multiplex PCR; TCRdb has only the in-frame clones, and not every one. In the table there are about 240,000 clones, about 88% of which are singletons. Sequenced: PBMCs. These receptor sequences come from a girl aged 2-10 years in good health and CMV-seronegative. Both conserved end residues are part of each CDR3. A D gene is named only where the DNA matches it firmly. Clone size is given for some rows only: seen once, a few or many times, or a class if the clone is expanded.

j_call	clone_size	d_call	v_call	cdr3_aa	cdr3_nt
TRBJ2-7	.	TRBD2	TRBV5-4	CASSLAQLAGSSYEQYF	TGTGCCAGCAGCTTGGCCCAACTAGCGGGTAGCTCCTACGAGCAGTACTTC
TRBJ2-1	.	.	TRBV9	CASSEKQGFLYNEQFF	TGTGCCAGCAGCGAAAAACAGGGATTCCTCTACAATGAGCAGTTCTTC
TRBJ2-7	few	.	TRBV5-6	CASSVQGYEQYF	TGTGCCAGCAGCGTACAGGGCTACGAGCAGTACTTC
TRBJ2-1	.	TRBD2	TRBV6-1	CASSALAGVVSYNEQFF	TGTGCCAGCAGTGCACTAGCGGGAGTTGTCTCCTACAATGAGCAGTTCTTC
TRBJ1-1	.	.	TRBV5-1	CASRYEGGPNTEAFF	TGCGCCAGCAGGTACGAGGGAGGGCCGAACACTGAAGCTTTCTTT
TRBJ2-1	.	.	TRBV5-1	CASSLEIIRNEQFF	TGCGCCAGCAGCTTGGAAATTATCAGGAATGAGCAGTTCTTC
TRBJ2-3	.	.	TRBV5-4	CASSLGGGSTDTQYF	TGTGCCAGCAGCTTGGGAGGGGGAAGCACAGATACGCAGTATTTT
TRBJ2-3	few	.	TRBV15	CATSRAEGPGLDTQYF	TGTGCCACCAGCAGAGCTGAGGGTCCGGGCCTGGATACGCAGTATTTT
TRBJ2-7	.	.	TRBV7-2	CASSLSSLSYEQYF	TGTGCCAGCAGCTTAAGTAGTCTTTCCTACGAGCAGTACTTC
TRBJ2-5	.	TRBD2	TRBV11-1	CASSLAETSGEETQYF	TGTGCCAGCAGCTTAGCGGAGACTAGCGGGGAAGAGACCCAGTACTTC
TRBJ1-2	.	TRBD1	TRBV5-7	CASSLYRDRYSYGYTF	TGTGCCAGCAGCTTGTACCGGGACAGGTATTCCTATGGCTACACCTTC
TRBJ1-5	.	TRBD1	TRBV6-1	CASSDSTGRPSWNQPQHF	TGTGCCAGCAGTGATTCGACAGGGCGCCCTAGCTGGAATCAGCCCCAGCATTTT
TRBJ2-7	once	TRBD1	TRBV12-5	CASAGTAYEQYF	TGTGCTAGTGCCGGGACAGCTTACGAGCAGTACTTC
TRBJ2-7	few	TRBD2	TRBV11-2	CASSSRTSGVYEQYF	TGTGCCAGCAGCTCCCGGACTAGCGGAGTTTACGAGCAGTACTTC
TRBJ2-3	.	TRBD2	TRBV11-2	CASSLVRISGVTQYF	TGTGCCAGCAGCTTAGTTCGGATTAGCGGGGTTACGCAGTATTTT
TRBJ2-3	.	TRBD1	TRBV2	CASALGQGTDTQYF	TGTGCCAGCGCCCTCGGACAGGGCACAGATACGCAGTATTTT
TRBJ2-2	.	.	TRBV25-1	CASIESGRPGELFF	TGTGCCAGCATAGAGTCAGGGAGGCCCGGGGAGCTGTTTTTT
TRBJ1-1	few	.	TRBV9	CASSATGFAEAFF	TGTGCCAGCAGCGCTACAGGGTTCGCTGAAGCTTTCTTT
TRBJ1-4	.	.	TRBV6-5	CASRRGEKLFF	TGTGCCAGCCGACGGGGGGAAAAACTGTTTTTT
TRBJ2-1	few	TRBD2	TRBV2	CAGPLAGGPDEQFF	TGTGCCGGACCTTTAGCGGGGGGGCCGGATGAGCAGTTCTTC
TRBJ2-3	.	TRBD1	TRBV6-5	CASKRGRQSTDTQYF	TGTGCCAGCAAGAGGGGGCGGCAGAGCACAGATACGCAGTATTTT
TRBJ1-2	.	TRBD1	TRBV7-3	CASSLTGQPSYGYTF	TGTGCCAGCAGCTTAACGGGACAGCCTTCCTATGGCTACACCTTC
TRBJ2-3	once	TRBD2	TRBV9	CASSVGSGRKDTQYF	TGTGCCAGCAGCGTAGGTAGCGGGAGAAAAGATACGCAGTATTTT
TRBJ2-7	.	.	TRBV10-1	CASSEGRAQVQYF	TGCGCCAGCAGTGAGGGCAGGGCTCAGGTGCAGTACTTC
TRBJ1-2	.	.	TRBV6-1	CASKRGTYGYTF	TGTGCCAGCAAGCGCGGGACGTATGGCTACACCTTC
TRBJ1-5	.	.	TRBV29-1	CSVQVTGNQPQHF	TGCAGCGTGCAGGTAACAGGCAATCAGCCCCAGCATTTT
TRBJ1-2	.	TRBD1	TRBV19	CASSAWTGDYGYTF	TGTGCCAGTAGTGCCTGGACAGGGGACTATGGCTACACCTTC
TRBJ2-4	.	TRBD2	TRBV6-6	CASSYSTSGGKNIQYF	TGTGCCAGCAGTTACTCTACTAGCGGGGGCAAAAACATTCAGTACTTC
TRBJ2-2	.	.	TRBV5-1	CASSLVAGGGELFF	TGCGCCAGCAGCTTGGTAGCAGGCGGGGGGGAGCTGTTTTTT
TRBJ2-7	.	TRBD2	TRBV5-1	CASNRLAGRDEQYF	TGCGCCAGCAATAGACTAGCGGGAAGGGACGAGCAGTACTTC
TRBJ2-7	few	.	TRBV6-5	CASSWNRASSYEQYF	TGTGCCAGCAGTTGGAACAGGGCTAGCTCCTACGAGCAGTACTTC
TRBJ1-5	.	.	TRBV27	CASSPRPGQPQHF	TGTGCCAGCAGTCCACGACCCGGGCAGCCCCAGCATTTT
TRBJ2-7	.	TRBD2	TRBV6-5	CASSYFTAGGYEQYF	TGTGCCAGCAGTTACTTCACGGCGGGAGGCTACGAGCAGTACTTC
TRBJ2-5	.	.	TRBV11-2	CASSLTDKETQYF	TGTGCCAGCAGCTTAACGGACAAAGAGACCCAGTACTTC
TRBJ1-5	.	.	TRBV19	CASSIEFGQPQHF	TGTGCCAGTAGTATAGAGTTCGGTCAGCCCCAGCATTTT
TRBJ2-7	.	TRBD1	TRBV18	CASSPRDRDNHEQYF	TGTGCCAGCTCACCAAGGGACAGGGACAACCACGAGCAGTACTTC
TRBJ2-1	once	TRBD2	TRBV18	CASLNSGSGEQFF	TGTGCCAGCTTAAATAGCGGGAGCGGGGAGCAGTTCTTC
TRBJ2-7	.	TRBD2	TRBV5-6	CASRRRTSVGGEQYF	TGTGCCAGCAGACGCCGGACTAGCGTAGGAGGCGAGCAGTACTTC
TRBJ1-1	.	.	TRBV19	CASSRTLRLDAFF	TGTGCCAGTAGTCGGACACTTCGATTAGACGCTTTCTTT
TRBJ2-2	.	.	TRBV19	CASSHITPELFF	TGTGCCAGTAGTCACATTACCCCGGAGCTGTTTTTT
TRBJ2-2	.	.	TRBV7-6	CASRDTRGRGANTGELFF	TGTGCCAGCAGGGACACAAGGGGGCGGGGAGCGAACACCGGGGAGCTGTTTTTT
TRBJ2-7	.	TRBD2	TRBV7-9	CASSPFSGGDEQYF	TGTGCCAGCAGCCCCTTTAGCGGGGGGGACGAGCAGTACTTC
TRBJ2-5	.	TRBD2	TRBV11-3	CASSLGKTSGIQETQYF	TGTGCCAGCAGCTTAGGAAAGACTAGCGGGATTCAAGAGACCCAGTACTTC
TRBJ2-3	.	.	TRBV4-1	CASSQDLRVLTDTQYF	TGCGCCAGCAGCCAAGATCTGCGGGTGCTCACAGATACGCAGTATTTT
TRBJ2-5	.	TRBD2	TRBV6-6	CASSRISSGARETQYF	TGTGCCAGCAGTCGGATCTCAAGCGGGGCCAGGGAGACCCAGTACTTC
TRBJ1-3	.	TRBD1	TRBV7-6	CASSTWTGRTGNTIYF	TGTGCCAGCAGCACCTGGACAGGGCGGACGGGAAACACCATATATTTT